A selection of T cell receptor beta chains follows, all from one sample in a study of cytomegalovirus exposure and HLA in healthy donors. TCRdb's table, derived via immunoSEQ multiplex PCR, lists solely in-frame clones and lacks some. The sample consists of under 55,000 clones, around 69% of them appearing once. The specimen sequenced was PBMCs. Receptor source: a woman aged 25 to 45 in good health and CMV-seronegative. The CDR3 runs from the conserved cysteine through the conserved F or W. A D gene is named only where the DNA matches it firmly. Not all rows give a size; the values are once, few, many and, for expanded clones, a class.

j_call: TRBJ1-2; v_call: TRBV2; clone_size: .; d_call: .; cdr3_aa: CASRGFRTTNYGYTF; cdr3_nt: TGTGCCAGCAGAGGATTTCGGACAACTAACTATGGCTACACCTTC
j_call: TRBJ1-1; v_call: TRBV5-1; clone_size: once; d_call: .; cdr3_aa: CASSLAREGAEAFF; cdr3_nt: TGCGCCAGCAGCTTGGCCAGGGAAGGGGCTGAAGCTTTCTTT
j_call: TRBJ1-2; v_call: TRBV6-1; clone_size: few; d_call: TRBD1; cdr3_aa: CASSESGTEDYGYTF; cdr3_nt: TGTGCCAGCAGCGAGTCCGGGACAGAAGACTATGGCTACACCTTC
j_call: TRBJ1-1; v_call: TRBV6-1; clone_size: .; d_call: .; cdr3_aa: CASSLDTMNTEAFF; cdr3_nt: TGTGCCAGCAGTTTGGACACCATGAACACTGAAGCTTTCTTT
j_call: TRBJ1-6; v_call: TRBV25-1; clone_size: .; d_call: .; cdr3_aa: CASAGADNSPLHF; cdr3_nt: TGTGCCAGCGCTGGGGCAGATAATTCACCCCTCCACTTT
j_call: TRBJ1-1; v_call: TRBV28; clone_size: .; d_call: .; cdr3_aa: CASIWAGGASEAFF; cdr3_nt: TGTGCCAGCATCTGGGCCGGGGGAGCGTCTGAAGCTTTCTTT
j_call: TRBJ2-7; v_call: TRBV7-8; clone_size: .; d_call: .; cdr3_aa: CASSLNVRGEQYF; cdr3_nt: TGTGCCAGCAGCTTAAACGTTAGGGGTGAGCAGTACTTC
j_call: TRBJ2-3; v_call: TRBV5-6; clone_size: .; d_call: TRBD2; cdr3_aa: CASISLAGPDTQYF; cdr3_nt: TGTGCCAGCATCTCACTAGCGGGGCCTGATACGCAGTATTTT
j_call: TRBJ1-1; v_call: TRBV7-2; clone_size: .; d_call: .; cdr3_aa: CASRQGQTNTEAFF; cdr3_nt: TGTGCCAGCAGGCAAGGACAGACAAACACTGAAGCTTTCTTT
j_call: TRBJ1-5; v_call: TRBV30; clone_size: .; d_call: .; cdr3_aa: CAWSQDGRLNQPQHF; cdr3_nt: TGTGCCTGGAGCCAAGACGGCAGACTCAATCAGCCCCAGCATTTT
j_call: TRBJ1-2; v_call: TRBV28; clone_size: .; d_call: .; cdr3_aa: CASSFSEDGYTF; cdr3_nt: TGTGCCAGCAGTTTTTCTGAGGATGGCTACACCTTC
j_call: TRBJ2-2; v_call: TRBV30; clone_size: once; d_call: .; cdr3_aa: CAWSSGNTGELFF; cdr3_nt: TGTGCCTGGAGTAGCGGGAACACCGGGGAGCTGTTTTTT
j_call: TRBJ1-6; v_call: TRBV7-8; clone_size: once; d_call: .; cdr3_aa: CASSLASRGKNSPLHF; cdr3_nt: TGTGCCAGCAGCTTAGCCTCGAGGGGGAAGAATTCACCCCTCCACTTT
j_call: TRBJ1-5; v_call: TRBV6-5; clone_size: once; d_call: TRBD1; cdr3_aa: CASSPGQAINQPQHF; cdr3_nt: TGTGCCAGCAGCCCGGGACAGGCGATCAATCAGCCCCAGCATTTT
j_call: TRBJ1-6; v_call: TRBV15; clone_size: .; d_call: TRBD1; cdr3_aa: CATSEEGATYNSPLHF; cdr3_nt: TGTGCCACCAGCGAAGAGGGGGCTACCTATAATTCACCCCTCCACTTT
j_call: TRBJ2-6; v_call: TRBV6-1; clone_size: few; d_call: .; cdr3_aa: CAGDSGAGANVLTF; cdr3_nt: TGTGCCGGCGACTCCGGGGCTGGGGCCAACGTCCTGACTTTC
j_call: TRBJ1-1; v_call: TRBV7-9; clone_size: .; d_call: .; cdr3_aa: CASSLGGSEAFF; cdr3_nt: TGTGCCAGCAGCTTAGGAGGAAGTGAAGCTTTCTTT
j_call: TRBJ1-1; v_call: TRBV6-4; clone_size: .; d_call: .; cdr3_aa: CASSEQENTEAFF; cdr3_nt: TGTGCCAGCAGTGAACAGGAGAACACTGAAGCTTTCTTT
j_call: TRBJ2-3; v_call: TRBV6-4; clone_size: medium-sized; d_call: TRBD1; cdr3_aa: CASSSGQGASDTQYF; cdr3_nt: TGTGCCAGCAGTTCGGGACAGGGGGCGTCAGATACGCAGTATTTT
j_call: TRBJ2-3; v_call: TRBV13; clone_size: .; d_call: .; cdr3_aa: CASSFRLVTDTQYF; cdr3_nt: TGTGCCAGCAGCTTCCGTTTAGTCACAGATACGCAGTATTTT
j_call: TRBJ1-5; v_call: TRBV6-4; clone_size: few; d_call: .; cdr3_aa: CASSDRSQPQHF; cdr3_nt: TGTGCCAGCAGTGACCGGAGTCAGCCCCAGCATTTT
j_call: TRBJ2-3; v_call: TRBV30; clone_size: .; d_call: TRBD2; cdr3_aa: CALDIGGAGPDTQYF; cdr3_nt: TGTGCCCTTGATATCGGGGGGGCCGGCCCAGATACGCAGTATTTT
j_call: TRBJ1-2; v_call: TRBV2; clone_size: few; d_call: .; cdr3_aa: CASNLQGYYGYTF; cdr3_nt: TGTGCCAGCAATCTGCAGGGATACTATGGCTACACCTTC